The present T cell receptor (beta chain) was sequenced within a study of blood T cell repertoires in COVID-19. CDR3 size: 13 residues. Germline-derived CDR1 and CDR2 are SGHNT and YYREEE (reference sequence). V gave up 4 bases and J gave up 4 bases; unmatched junction bases: 2. In the original workflow: Cell counts per sample came from amplifying reference gene primers. Libraries were prepared by immunoSEQ multiplex PCR; TCRdb keeps only in-frame clonotypes and omits some of them. V, J and clone size are taken as reported in that table, and D and trimming were inferred from the DNA itself. The sample shows around 400,000 clones, about 90% of them seen only once.

The rearrangement links TRBV5-4 to TRBJ1-1, with TRBD1 identical over 9 bases. The receptor comes from a woman in her fifties or sixties with COVID-19, enrolled during active disease. Material: peripheral blood. Written as DNA, the CDR3 is TGTGCCAGCAGCCGGGACAGGGCCACTGAAGCTTTCTTT. Its protein product is CASSRDRATEAFF.